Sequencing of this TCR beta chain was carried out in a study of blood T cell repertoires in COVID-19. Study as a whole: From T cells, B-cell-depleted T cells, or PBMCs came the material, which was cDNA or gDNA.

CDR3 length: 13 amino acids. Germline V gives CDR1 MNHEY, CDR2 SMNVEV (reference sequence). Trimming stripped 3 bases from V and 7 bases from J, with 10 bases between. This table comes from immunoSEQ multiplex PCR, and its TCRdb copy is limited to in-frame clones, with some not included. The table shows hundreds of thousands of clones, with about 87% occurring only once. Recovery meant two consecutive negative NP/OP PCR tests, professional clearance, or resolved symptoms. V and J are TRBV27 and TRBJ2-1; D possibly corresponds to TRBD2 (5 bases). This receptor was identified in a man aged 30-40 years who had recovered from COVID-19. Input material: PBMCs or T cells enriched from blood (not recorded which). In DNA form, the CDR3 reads TGTGCCAGCAGTTTCGGACTGAGGAATGAGCAGTTCTTC. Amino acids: CASSFGLRNEQFF.